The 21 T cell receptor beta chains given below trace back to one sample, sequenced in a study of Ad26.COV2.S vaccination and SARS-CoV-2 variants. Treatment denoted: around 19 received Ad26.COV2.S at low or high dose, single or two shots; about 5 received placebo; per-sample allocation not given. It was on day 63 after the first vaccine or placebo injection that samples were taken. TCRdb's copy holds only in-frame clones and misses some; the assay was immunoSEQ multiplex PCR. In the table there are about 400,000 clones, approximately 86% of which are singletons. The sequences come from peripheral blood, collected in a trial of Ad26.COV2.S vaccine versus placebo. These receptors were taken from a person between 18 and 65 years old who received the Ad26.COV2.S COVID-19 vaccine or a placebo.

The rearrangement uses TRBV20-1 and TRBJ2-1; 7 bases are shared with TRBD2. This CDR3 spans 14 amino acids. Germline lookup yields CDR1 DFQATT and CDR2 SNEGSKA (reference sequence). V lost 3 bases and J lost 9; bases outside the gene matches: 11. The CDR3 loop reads CSASQTSRVGEQFF. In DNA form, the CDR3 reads TGCAGTGCTAGTCAGACTAGCCGCGTGGGTGAGCAGTTCTTC.

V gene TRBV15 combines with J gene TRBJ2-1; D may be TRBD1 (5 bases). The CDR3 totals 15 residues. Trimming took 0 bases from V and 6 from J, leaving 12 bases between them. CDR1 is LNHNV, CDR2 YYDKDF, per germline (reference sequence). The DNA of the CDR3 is TGTGCCACCAGCAGAGATCCGACAGCTAGCAATGAGCAGTTCTTC. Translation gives CATSRDPTASNEQFF.

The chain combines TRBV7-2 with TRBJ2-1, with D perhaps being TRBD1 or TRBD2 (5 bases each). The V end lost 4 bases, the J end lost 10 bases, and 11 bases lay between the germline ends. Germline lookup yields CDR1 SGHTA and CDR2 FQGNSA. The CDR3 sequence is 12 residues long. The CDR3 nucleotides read TGTGCCAGCAGCTCCCTAGAGGGGGAGCAGTTCTTC. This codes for CASSSLEGEQFF.

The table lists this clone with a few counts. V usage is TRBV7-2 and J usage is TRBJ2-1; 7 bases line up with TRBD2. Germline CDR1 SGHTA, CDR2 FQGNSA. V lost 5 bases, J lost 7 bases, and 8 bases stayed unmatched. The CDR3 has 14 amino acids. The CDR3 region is CASSAGLVPNEQFF. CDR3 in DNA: TGTGCCAGCAGCGCCGGACTAGTTCCTAATGAGCAGTTCTTC.

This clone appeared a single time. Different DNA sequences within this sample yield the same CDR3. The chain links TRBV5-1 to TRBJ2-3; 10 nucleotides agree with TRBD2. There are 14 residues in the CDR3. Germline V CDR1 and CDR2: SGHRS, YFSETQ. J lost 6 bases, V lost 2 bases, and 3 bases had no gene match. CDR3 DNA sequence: TGCGCCAGCAGCTTTAGCGGGGGGAGCGATACGCAGTATTTT. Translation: CASSFSGGSDTQYF.

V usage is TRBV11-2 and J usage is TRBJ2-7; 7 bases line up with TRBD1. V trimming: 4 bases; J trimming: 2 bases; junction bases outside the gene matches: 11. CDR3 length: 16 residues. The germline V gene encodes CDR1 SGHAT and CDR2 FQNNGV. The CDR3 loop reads CASSSIKGTVTYEQYF. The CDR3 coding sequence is TGTGCCAGCAGCTCCATTAAGGGGACAGTGACCTACGAGCAGTACTTC. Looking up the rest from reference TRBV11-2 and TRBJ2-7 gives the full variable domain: EAGVAQSPRYKIIEKRQSVAFWCNPISGHATLYWYQQILGQGPKLLIQFQNNGVVDDSQLPKDRFSAERLKGVDSTLKIQPAKLEDSAVYLCASSSIKGTVTYEQYFGPGTRLTVT.

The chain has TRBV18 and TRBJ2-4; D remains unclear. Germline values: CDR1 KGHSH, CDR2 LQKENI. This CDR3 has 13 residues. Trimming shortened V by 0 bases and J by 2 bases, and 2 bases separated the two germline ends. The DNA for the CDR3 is TGTGCCAGCTCACCACCATCCAAAAACATTCAGTACTTC. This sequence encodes CASSPPSKNIQYF.

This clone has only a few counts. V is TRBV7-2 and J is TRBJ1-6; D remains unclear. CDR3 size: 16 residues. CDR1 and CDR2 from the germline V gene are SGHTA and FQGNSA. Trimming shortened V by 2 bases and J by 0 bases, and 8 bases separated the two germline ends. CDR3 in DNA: TGTGCCAGCAGCTTACCCAGGAGCTCCTATAATTCACCCCTCCACTTT. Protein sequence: CASSLPRSSYNSPLHF. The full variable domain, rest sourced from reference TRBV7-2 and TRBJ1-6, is GAGVSQSPSNKVTEKGKDVELRCDPISGHTALYWYRQSLGQGLEFLIYFQGNSAPDKSGLPSDRFSAERTGGSVSTLTIQRTQQEDSAVYLCASSLPRSSYNSPLHFGNGTRLTVT.

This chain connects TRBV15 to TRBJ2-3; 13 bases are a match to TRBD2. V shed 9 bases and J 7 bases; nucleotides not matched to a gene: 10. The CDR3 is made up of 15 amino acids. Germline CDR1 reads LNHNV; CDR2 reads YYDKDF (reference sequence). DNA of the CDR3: TGTGCCACAGCACTAGCGGGGGGGCCGTTAAATACGCAGTATTTT. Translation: CATALAGGPLNTQYF.

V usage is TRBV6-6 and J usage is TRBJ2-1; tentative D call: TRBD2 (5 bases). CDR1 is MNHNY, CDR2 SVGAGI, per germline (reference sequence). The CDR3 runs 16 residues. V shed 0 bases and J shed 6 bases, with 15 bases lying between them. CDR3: CASSYSASLRFNEQFF. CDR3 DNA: TGTGCCAGCAGTTACTCGGCTAGCCTGCGTTTCAATGAGCAGTTCTTC.

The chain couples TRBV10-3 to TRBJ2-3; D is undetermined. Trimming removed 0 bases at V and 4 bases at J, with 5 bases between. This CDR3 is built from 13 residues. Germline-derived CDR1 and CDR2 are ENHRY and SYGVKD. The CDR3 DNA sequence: TGTGCCATCAGTGAGTCTGGAGCAGATACGCAGTATTTT. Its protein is CAISESGADTQYF.

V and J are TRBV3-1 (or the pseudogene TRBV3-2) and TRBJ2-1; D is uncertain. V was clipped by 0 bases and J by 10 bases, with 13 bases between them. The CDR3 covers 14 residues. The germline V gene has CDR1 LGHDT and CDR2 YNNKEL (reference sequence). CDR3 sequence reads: CASSQDVGNKEQFF. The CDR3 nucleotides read TGTGCCAGCAGCCAAGATGTGGGGAATAAGGAGCAGTTCTTC.

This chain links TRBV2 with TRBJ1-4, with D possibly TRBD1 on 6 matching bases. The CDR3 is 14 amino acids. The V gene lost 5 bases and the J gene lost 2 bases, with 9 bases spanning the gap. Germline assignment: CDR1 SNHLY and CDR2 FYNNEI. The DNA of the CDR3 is TGTGCCAGCAGTAAACAGGGTACTAATGAAAAACTGTTTTTT. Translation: CASSKQGTNEKLFF.

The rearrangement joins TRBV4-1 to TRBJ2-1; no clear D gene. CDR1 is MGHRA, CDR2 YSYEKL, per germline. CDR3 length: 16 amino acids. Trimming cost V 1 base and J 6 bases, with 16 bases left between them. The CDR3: CASSQGFPYGRNEQFF. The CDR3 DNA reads TGCGCCAGCAGCCAAGGCTTCCCTTATGGGCGCAATGAGCAGTTCTTC.

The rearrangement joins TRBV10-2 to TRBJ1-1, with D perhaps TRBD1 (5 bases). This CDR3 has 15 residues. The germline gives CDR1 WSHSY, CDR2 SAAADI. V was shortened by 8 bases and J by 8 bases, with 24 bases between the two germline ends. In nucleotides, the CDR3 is TGCGCCAGCCAGCTCGCGGGGACGGGACCGATCGAAGCTTTCTTT. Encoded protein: CASQLAGTGPIEAFF.

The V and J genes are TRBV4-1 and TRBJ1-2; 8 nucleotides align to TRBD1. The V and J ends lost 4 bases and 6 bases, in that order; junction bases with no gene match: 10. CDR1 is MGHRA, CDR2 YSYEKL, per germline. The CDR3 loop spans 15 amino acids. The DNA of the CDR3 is TGCGCCAGCAGCCGCCTAGGACAGGGCGTGAATGGCTACACCTTC. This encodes CASSRLGQGVNGYTF.

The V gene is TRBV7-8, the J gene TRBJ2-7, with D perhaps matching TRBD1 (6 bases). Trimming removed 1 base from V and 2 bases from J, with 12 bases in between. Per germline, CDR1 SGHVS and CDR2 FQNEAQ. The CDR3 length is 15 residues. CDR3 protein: CASSLEQGKTYEQYF. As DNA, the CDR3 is TGTGCCAGCAGCTTAGAACAGGGCAAGACCTACGAGCAGTACTTC.

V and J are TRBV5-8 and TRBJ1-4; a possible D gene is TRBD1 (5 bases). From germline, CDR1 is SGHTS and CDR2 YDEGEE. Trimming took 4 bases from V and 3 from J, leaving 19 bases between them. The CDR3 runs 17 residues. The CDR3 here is CASSRGRGGAANEKLFF. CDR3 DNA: TGTGCCAGCAGCCGGGGCCGGGGGGGAGCAGCTAATGAAAAACTGTTTTTT.

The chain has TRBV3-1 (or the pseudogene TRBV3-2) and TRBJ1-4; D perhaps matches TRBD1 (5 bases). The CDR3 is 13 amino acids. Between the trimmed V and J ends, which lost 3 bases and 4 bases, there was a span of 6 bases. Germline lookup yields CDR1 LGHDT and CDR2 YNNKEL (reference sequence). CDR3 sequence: CASSQDINEKLFF. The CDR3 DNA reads TGTGCCAGCAGCCAGGACATTAATGAAAAACTGTTTTTT.

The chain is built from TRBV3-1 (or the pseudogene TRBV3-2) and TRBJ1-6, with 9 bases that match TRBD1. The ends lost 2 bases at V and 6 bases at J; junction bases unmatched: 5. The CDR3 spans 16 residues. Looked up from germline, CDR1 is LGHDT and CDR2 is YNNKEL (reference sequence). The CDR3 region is CASSQLGQGFNSPLHF. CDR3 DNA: TGTGCCAGCAGCCAACTCGGACAGGGGTTTAATTCACCCCTCCACTTT.

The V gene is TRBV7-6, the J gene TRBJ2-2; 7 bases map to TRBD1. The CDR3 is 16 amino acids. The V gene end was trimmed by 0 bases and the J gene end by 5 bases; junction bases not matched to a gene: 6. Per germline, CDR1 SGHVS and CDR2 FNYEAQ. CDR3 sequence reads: CASSLAHRGSTGELFF. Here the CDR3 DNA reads TGTGCCAGCAGCTTAGCCCACAGGGGCTCGACCGGGGAGCTGTTTTTT.